These 7 T cell receptor beta chains originate from one sample sequenced in a study of cytotoxic CD8 clonotypes in ibrutinib-treated CLL. The protocol was immunoSEQ multiplex PCR, while the TCRdb copy is restricted to in-frame clones and leaves out a portion. The table includes roughly 28,000 clones, almost 85% detected once. This sample comprised PBMCs, obtained after 24 months of ibrutinib treatment. These receptors all come from a human donor with chronic lymphocytic leukemia.

This clone came up once. The rearrangement links TRBV27 to TRBJ2-2, with D maybe TRBD2 (6 bases). CDR1 is MNHEY, CDR2 SMNVEV, per germline (reference sequence). Trimming removed 3 bases from V and 5 bases from J, with 10 bases in between. The CDR3 runs 14 residues. The CDR3 loop is CASSFRGGTGELFF. CDR3 nucleotides: TGTGCCAGCAGTTTCCGGGGAGGTACCGGGGAGCTGTTTTTT.

This chain connects TRBV7-2 to TRBJ2-3; TRBD2 matches 7 bases. The CDR3 extends over 17 amino acids. V lost 2 bases to trimming and J lost 1 base; unmatched junction nucleotides: 9. Germline V gives CDR1 SGHTA, CDR2 FQGNSA. Here the CDR3 reads CASSLQGGGWGTDTQYF. CDR3 nucleotides: TGTGCCAGCAGCTTACAGGGCGGGGGATGGGGCACAGATACGCAGTATTTT. The full variable domain, completed using reference TRBV7-2 and TRBJ2-3, is GAGVSQSPSNKVTEKGKDVELRCDPISGHTALYWYRQSLGQGLEFLIYFQGNSAPDKSGLPSDRFSAERTGGSVSTLTIQRTQQEDSAVYLCASSLQGGGWGTDTQYFGPGTRLTVL.

This clone was found a few times. The rearrangement uses TRBV6-5 and TRBJ1-5; D gene uncertain. Germline V CDR1 and CDR2: MNHEY, SVGAGI. Trimming pared 2 bases from V and 4 bases from J, leaving 9 bases between. The CDR3 consists of 14 residues. The DNA for the CDR3 is TGTGCCAGCAGTTACCGACCCTTTAATCAGCCCCAGCATTTT. Residues: CASSYRPFNQPQHF.

This clone was observed once. J is TRBJ2-1 and V is TRBV9; 12 bases line up with TRBD2. Germline V gene data show CDR1 as SGDLS and CDR2 as YYNGEE. J lost 9 bases, V lost 5 bases, and 12 bases had no gene match. This CDR3 comprises 16 residues. The CDR3 DNA is TGTGCCAGCAGACCCCCGGCTAGCGGGGGGGTCGGTGAGCAGTTCTTC. Amino acids: CASRPPASGGVGEQFF.

This chain joins TRBV29-1 and TRBJ2-5; D is possibly TRBD2 (7 bases). Trimming stripped 6 bases from V and 4 bases from J, with 12 bases between. CDR1 and CDR2 (germline): SQVTM, ANQGSEA. This CDR3 region has 12 residues. The CDR3 DNA is TGCAGCGTATTAGGGGGGGGAGAGACCCAGTACTTC. Translation: CSVLGGGETQYF.

The V and J genes are TRBV11-2 and TRBJ1-3, with D uncertain. Trimming stripped 3 bases from V and 7 bases from J, with 16 bases between. CDR1 is SGHAT, CDR2 FQNNGV, per germline. The CDR3 has 15 residues. CDR3 amino acids: CASSLTGSVANTIYF. In DNA, the CDR3 is TGTGCCAGCAGCTTGACCGGGTCTGTAGCGAACACCATATATTTT.

This chain links TRBV7-8 with TRBJ2-2; maybe TRBD1 (6 bases). Germline lookup yields CDR1 SGHVS and CDR2 FQNEAQ. V lost 5 bases and J 3 bases, leaving 13 bases between the germline ends. The CDR3 length is 15 residues. The CDR3 coding sequence is TGTGCCAGCAGCCCCGGACAGACTTACACCGGGGAGCTGTTTTTT. As protein: CASSPGQTYTGELFF.